These T cell receptor beta chains were read from a single sample in a study of T cell responses to AZD1222 COVID-19 vaccine. Libraries were prepared by immunoSEQ multiplex PCR; TCRdb keeps only in-frame clonotypes and omits some of them. The sample has about 150,000 clones, around nine tenths seen once. Sequenced material: peripheral blood, taken on day 0 of AZD1222 vaccination. Source of these receptors: an adult in good health. The CDR3 runs from the conserved cysteine through the conserved F or W. A D gene is named only where the DNA matches it firmly. Clone size is shown for a subset of rows, as once, few, many or a class of expanded clone.

DNA: TGTGCCAGCAGCCAAGGGACGGCCAATCAGCCCCAGCATTTT; CDR3: CASSQGTANQPQHF; J: TRBJ1-5; size: -; D: -; V: TRBV7-9
DNA: TGTGCCAGTAGTATCTGGACTTCGAATAACTATGGCTACACCTTC; CDR3: CASSIWTSNNYGYTF; J: TRBJ1-2; size: -; D: -; V: TRBV19
DNA: TGTGCCAGCAGCTTTGCCCACTATGCGTCGCAGTCAGGTGGCTACACCTTC; CDR3: CASSFAHYASQSGGYTF; J: TRBJ1-2; size: -; D: -; V: TRBV5-7
DNA: TGTGCCAGCAGCTGGGAGACAGGGGTCTATGGCTACACCTTC; CDR3: CASSWETGVYGYTF; J: TRBJ1-2; size: -; D: TRBD1; V: TRBV7-9
DNA: TGTGCCACCAGCCCCGGAGTCCGACTATCCTACAATGAGCAGTTCTTC; CDR3: CATSPGVRLSYNEQFF; J: TRBJ2-1; size: -; D: -; V: TRBV15
DNA: TGTGCCAGCAGGGGACTGCGTAGACTGTTTTTT; CDR3: CASRGLRRLFF; J: TRBJ1-4; size: once; D: -; V: TRBV6-5
DNA: TGTGCCAGCAGCGACTACACCGGGACTAGCGCCGGGGAGCTGTTTTTT; CDR3: CASSDYTGTSAGELFF; J: TRBJ2-2; size: -; D: TRBD2; V: TRBV7-2
DNA: TGTGCCAGCAGCTTTGGCTCGCGTGTTGGGGTGTTTTTT; CDR3: CASSFGSRVGVFF; J: TRBJ1-4; size: once; D: -; V: TRBV7-9
DNA: TGTGCCAGCAGTCCCCCAAGGCTAGCGGGAGTTAATACGCAGTATTTT; CDR3: CASSPPRLAGVNTQYF; J: TRBJ2-3; size: once; D: TRBD2; V: TRBV6-2/TRBV6-3
DNA: TGTGCCAGTAGTATAGGCACCTTCAACTATGGCTACACCTTC; CDR3: CASSIGTFNYGYTF; J: TRBJ1-2; size: -; D: -; V: TRBV19
DNA: TGCAGTGAACTAGCCGGAGAGACCCAGTACTTC; CDR3: CSELAGETQYF; J: TRBJ2-5; size: -; D: -; V: TRBV20-1
DNA: TGTGCCTGGCGGGAAGGCACTGAAGCTTTCTTT; CDR3: CAWREGTEAFF; J: TRBJ1-1; size: -; D: -; V: TRBV30
DNA: TGTGCCAGCAGCTCCCGGACAGAAAACATTCAGTACTTC; CDR3: CASSSRTENIQYF; J: TRBJ2-4; size: -; D: -; V: TRBV11-3
DNA: TGTGCCATCAGTGAGTCGAAGGTAGCGGGCGCAGATACGCAGTATTTT; CDR3: CAISESKVAGADTQYF; J: TRBJ2-3; size: -; D: TRBD2; V: TRBV10-3
DNA: TGTGCCAGCAGCTTAGTCAGGGGAGCTAACTATGGCTACACCTTC; CDR3: CASSLVRGANYGYTF; J: TRBJ1-2; size: -; D: -; V: TRBV11-3
DNA: TGTGCCAGCAGTAGCCAAACAGGGGGCGGCACTGAAGCTTTCTTT; CDR3: CASSSQTGGGTEAFF; J: TRBJ1-1; size: -; D: TRBD1; V: TRBV6-5
DNA: TGTGCCAGCAGCCCCGTCTTACTTGGGGACGAGCAGTACTTC; CDR3: CASSPVLLGDEQYF; J: TRBJ2-7; size: -; D: -; V: TRBV7-9
DNA: TGTGCCAGCAGTTACCGTGGGAAGCCCCAGCATTTT; CDR3: CASSYRGKPQHF; J: TRBJ1-5; size: -; D: -; V: TRBV6-5
DNA: TGTGCCAGCAAGTGGGGGGGAGAACAAGAGACCCAGTACTTC; CDR3: CASKWGGEQETQYF; J: TRBJ2-5; size: -; D: TRBD2; V: TRBV6-5
DNA: TGTGCCAGCAGTTACTCGTGGAGGCTGGGGCCTGAAGCTTTCTTT; CDR3: CASSYSWRLGPEAFF; J: TRBJ1-1; size: -; D: -; V: TRBV6-2/TRBV6-3
DNA: TGTGCCAGCGGTGGGGAGGCCAAAAACATTCAGTACTTC; CDR3: CASGGEAKNIQYF; J: TRBJ2-4; size: -; D: -; V: TRBV2
DNA: TGTGCCAGCAGTGAAGAGAGGGGGCAAGAGACCCAGTACTTC; CDR3: CASSEERGQETQYF; J: TRBJ2-5; size: -; D: -; V: TRBV2
DNA: TGTGCCAGCAGTTTATCGGGGGGACTAGGGGGAAACACCATATATTTT; CDR3: CASSLSGGLGGNTIYF; J: TRBJ1-3; size: once; D: -; V: TRBV27
DNA: TGTGCCAGCAGCGTAGTATCTGTGAACACTGAAGCTTTCTTT; CDR3: CASSVVSVNTEAFF; J: TRBJ1-1; size: -; D: -; V: TRBV9
DNA: TGCGCCAGCAGCCAACCGCCTCGCGCCAGCTCCTATAATTCACCCCTCCACTTT; CDR3: CASSQPPRASSYNSPLHF; J: TRBJ1-6; size: -; D: -; V: TRBV4-1
DNA: TGTGCCAGCAGCGAGGGAGTGTACCAAGAGACCCAGTACTTC; CDR3: CASSEGVYQETQYF; J: TRBJ2-5; size: -; D: -; V: TRBV9
DNA: TGTGCCAGCAGCTTGCCGGGGAGGGACGAGACCCAGTACTTC; CDR3: CASSLPGRDETQYF; J: TRBJ2-5; size: -; D: TRBD2; V: TRBV5-5
DNA: TGTGCCAGCAGCTTGGGAACAGGGAGCACTGAAGCTTTCTTT; CDR3: CASSLGTGSTEAFF; J: TRBJ1-1; size: -; D: -; V: TRBV11-3
DNA: TGTGCCAGCAGCTTGGGGTTGTCAGCTGAAAAACTGTTTTTT; CDR3: CASSLGLSAEKLFF; J: TRBJ1-4; size: -; D: -; V: TRBV13
DNA: TGTGCCAGCGGTTCAAGGACCACTGAAGCTTTCTTT; CDR3: CASGSRTTEAFF; J: TRBJ1-1; size: -; D: -; V: TRBV28
DNA: TGTGCCAGCAGCCAAGGTTTACGGGGGGGCGCCCACTACGAGCAGTACTTC; CDR3: CASSQGLRGGAHYEQYF; J: TRBJ2-7; size: -; D: TRBD2; V: TRBV4-2
DNA: TGTGCCAGCAGTTTATCGATGGGCCACGTATCCTACAATGAGCAGTTCTTC; CDR3: CASSLSMGHVSYNEQFF; J: TRBJ2-1; size: -; D: -; V: TRBV27
DNA: TGTGCCAGCAGTCCGGAATGGTCAGGAAAACTGTTTTTT; CDR3: CASSPEWSGKLFF; J: TRBJ1-4; size: once; D: -; V: TRBV6-5
DNA: TGTGCTAGCAGCTTTACCCCCGGGACAGCGAACACCGGGGAGCTGTTTTTT; CDR3: CASSFTPGTANTGELFF; J: TRBJ2-2; size: -; D: TRBD1; V: TRBV7-7
DNA: TGTGCCACCAGTGACCCATCAGGGACAGGGTCTGGCGCCGGGGAGCTGTTTTTT; CDR3: CATSDPSGTGSGAGELFF; J: TRBJ2-2; size: -; D: TRBD1; V: TRBV24-1
DNA: TGTGCCAGCAGCTCAAGTCTCCCAACTAATGAAAAACTGTTTTTT; CDR3: CASSSSLPTNEKLFF; J: TRBJ1-4; size: -; D: -; V: TRBV7-2
DNA: TGTGCCAGCAGTTACTCTGGCGGCACGTGGCCGTACTTC; CDR3: CASSYSGGTWPYF; J: TRBJ2-7; size: -; D: -; V: TRBV6-5
DNA: TGTGCCAGCAGCTGGGACAGGGGCAATCAGCCCCAGCATTTT; CDR3: CASSWDRGNQPQHF; J: TRBJ1-5; size: -; D: TRBD1; V: TRBV11-2
DNA: TGTGCCAGCAGCGTTACATCAGACGAATATCAGCCCCAGCATTTT; CDR3: CASSVTSDEYQPQHF; J: TRBJ1-5; size: -; D: -; V: TRBV9
DNA: TGTGCCAGCAGCGTAGAAGGCTGGGGCGAGCAGTACTTC; CDR3: CASSVEGWGEQYF; J: TRBJ2-7; size: -; D: -; V: TRBV9